The 5 T cell receptor beta chains below all came from one sample that was sequenced in a study of cytomegalovirus exposure and HLA in healthy donors. PCR was performed using 60 Vbeta and 13 Jbeta primers. The assay was immunoSEQ multiplex PCR, and TCRdb's table has in-frame clones only and misses some. This table has roughly 190,000 clones, 80% appearing once. Sequenced: PBMCs. The receptors were sampled from a woman aged 35 to 49 in good health and CMV-seronegative.

The CDR3 DNA reads as TGTGCCAGTAGTGGGACACTGTTTGGTGAAAAACTGTTTTTT. It encodes CASSGTLFGEKLFF. This rearrangement joins TRBV19 to TRBJ1-4, with D possibly TRBD1 on 6 matching bases. Germline V gene sequence: CDR1 LNHDA, CDR2 SQIVND (reference sequence). V lost 5 bases to trimming and J lost 7 bases, with 14 bases between them. The CDR3 is made up of 14 amino acids.

The chain uses TRBV9 and TRBJ1-2, with TRBD1 matching 9 bases. CDR3 length equals 14 residues. CDR1 is SGDLS, CDR2 YYNGEE, per germline. V was pared by 4 bases and J by 8 bases, with 9 bases of the junction left unmatched. The CDR3 sequence is CASSPLTGGRGYTF. In DNA, the CDR3 is TGTGCCAGCAGCCCTCTTACAGGGGGCCGAGGCTACACCTTC.

The rearrangement uses TRBV19 and TRBJ1-1; D gene unclear. CDR1 and CDR2 (germline): LNHDA, SQIVND (reference sequence). The CDR3 spans 15 residues. The ends were cut back, 3 bases at V and 0 bases at J, with 11 bases in the middle. The CDR3, as DNA: TGTGCCAGTAGTATCCCCCCAGGTATGAACACTGAAGCTTTCTTT. Translated: CASSIPPGMNTEAFF. Using reference TRBV19 and TRBJ1-1 for the parts outside the CDR3, the full variable domain is DGGITQSPKYLFRKEGQNVTLSCEQNLNHDAMYWYRQDPGQGLRLIYYSQIVNDFQKGDIAEGYSVSREKKESFPLTVTSAQKNPTAFYLCASSIPPGMNTEAFFGQGTRLTVV.

The J gene is TRBJ2-1, the V gene TRBV11-1; 8 bases match TRBD2. V dropped 8 bases and J dropped 8; count of bases not matched to a gene: 11. Germline V gives CDR1 SGHAT, CDR2 FQDESV (reference sequence). This CDR3 is built from 14 residues. The CDR3 nucleotides are TGTGCCAGCCGGACGCCTACTAGCGGCGATGAGCAGTTCTTC. Its translation: CASRTPTSGDEQFF. Using reference TRBV11-1 and TRBJ2-1 for the parts outside the CDR3, the full variable domain is EAEVAQSPRYKITEKSQAVAFWCDPISGHATLYWYRQILGQGPELLVQFQDESVVDDSQLPKDRFSAERLKGVDSTLKIQPAELGDSAMYLCASRTPTSGDEQFFGPGTRLTVL.

The genes are TRBV2 and TRBJ2-1; 7 nucleotides align to TRBD1. CDR1 and CDR2 (germline): SNHLY, FYNNEI. The ends lost 2 bases at V and 10 bases at J; junction bases unmatched: 11. This CDR3 is built from 15 residues. This CDR3 reads CASSEFTTGFGEQFF. As DNA, the CDR3 is TGTGCCAGCAGTGAATTTACGACAGGGTTCGGAGAGCAGTTCTTC. Variable domain in full (rest from reference TRBV2 and TRBJ2-1): EPEVTQTPSHQVTQMGQEVILRCVPISNHLYFYWYRQILGQKVEFLVSFYNNEISEKSEIFDDQFSVERPDGSNFTLKIRSTKLEDSAMYFCASSEFTTGFGEQFFGPGTRLTVL.